A single sample is the source of the 24 T cell receptor beta chains below, sequenced in a study of identifying expanded T cells in peripheral blood. Sequenced by immunoSEQ multiplex PCR; TCRdb stores in-frame clones only, minus some. The data hold some 77,000 clones, with around 89% observed a single time. The material sequenced was blood. Every receptor here comes from a person between 18 and 75 years old in good health.

This clone was observed a single time. J is TRBJ2-5 and V is TRBV19; possibly TRBD1 or TRBD2 for D (7 bases each). Germline V lookup: CDR1 LNHDA, CDR2 SQIVND (reference sequence). The CDR3 sequence is 16 residues long. Trimming left V 5 bases short and J 5 bases short, with 21 bases between. Written as DNA, the CDR3 is TGTGCCAGTAGTTCCCGCCCGGGGAGGGGGCGGGAGACCCAGTACTTC. Its protein is CASSSRPGRGRETQYF. The full variable domain, in which reference TRBV19 and TRBJ2-5 provide the parts outside the CDR3, is DGGITQSPKYLFRKEGQNVTLSCEQNLNHDAMYWYRQDPGQGLRLIYYSQIVNDFQKGDIAEGYSVSREKKESFPLTVTSAQKNPTAFYLCASSSRPGRGRETQYFGPGTRLLVL.

The rearrangement links TRBV18 to TRBJ1-1, with 9 bases that match TRBD1. Germline V lookup: CDR1 KGHSH, CDR2 LQKENI. V was clipped by 4 bases and J by 0 bases; unmatched bases: 9. The CDR3 loop spans 17 amino acids. The CDR3: CASSRSGTGKMNTEAFF. CDR3 bases: TGTGCCAGCTCACGATCCGGGACAGGGAAGATGAACACTGAAGCTTTCTTT.

The chain links TRBV6-4 to TRBJ1-1, with TRBD1 matching over 10 bases. This CDR3 contains 13 residues. CDR1 is MRHNA, CDR2 SNTAGT, per germline. With V trimmed by 6 bases and J by 8 bases, 6 bases remained unmatched. The CDR3 DNA is TGTGCCAGCAGGGGACAGGGGTCGGGGGAAGCTTTCTTT. Protein sequence: CASRGQGSGEAFF.

This chain connects TRBV6-4 to TRBJ2-3; D is unclear. V lost 2 bases, J lost 2 bases, and 5 bases lay in between. The CDR3 is made up of 13 amino acids. Germline V gene data show CDR1 as MRHNA and CDR2 as SNTAGT. The CDR3 is CASSDGDTDTQYF. CDR3 nucleotides: TGTGCCAGCAGTGACGGGGACACAGATACGCAGTATTTT.

This chain connects TRBV14 to TRBJ1-6, with 10 bases lining up with TRBD1. Germline lookup yields CDR1 SGHDN and CDR2 FVKESK. Trimming at V came to 3 bases and at J to 7 bases, leaving 0 bases not matched to a gene. CDR3 size: 14 residues. Written as DNA, the CDR3 is TGTGCCAGCAGCCAGGACAGGGGGAATTCACCCCTCCACTTT. The encoded protein is CASSQDRGNSPLHF.

V usage is TRBV19 and J usage is TRBJ1-2; D remains ambiguous. CDR1 and CDR2 from the germline V gene are LNHDA and SQIVND (reference sequence). This CDR3 region has 12 residues. Trimming removed 4 bases at V and 5 bases at J, with 8 bases between. CDR3 DNA sequence: TGTGCCAGTAGTAATTGGGAGTATGGCTACACCTTC. Translated, it gives CASSNWEYGYTF.

The CDR3 here is CASSLGREETQYF. The CDR3 DNA reads as TGTGCCAGCAGCTTGGGACGGGAGGAGACCCAGTACTTC. The V gene is TRBV5-6, the J gene TRBJ2-5; tentative D call: TRBD2 (6 bases). The ends were cut back, 0 bases at V and 5 bases at J, with 8 bases in the middle. The CDR3 runs to 13 residues. Germline V gives CDR1 SGHDT, CDR2 YYEEEE.

The chain has TRBV5-1 and TRBJ2-2; D is ambiguous. Trimming took 0 bases from V and 5 from J, leaving 8 bases between them. The germline V gene encodes CDR1 SGHRS and CDR2 YFSETQ. This CDR3 spans 14 amino acids. The CDR3 DNA reads TGCGCCAGCAGCTTGGGCTTACAAACCGGGGAGCTGTTTTTT. As protein: CASSLGLQTGELFF.

V usage is TRBV7-6 and J usage is TRBJ2-2; 8 bases match TRBD2. J gave up 5 bases and V 2 bases, and 7 bases lay outside the gene matches. From germline, CDR1 is SGHVS and CDR2 FNYEAQ. The CDR3 totals 16 residues. CDR3 DNA: TGTGCCAGCAGCTTACCGGGGCGGGGGGCGACCGGGGAGCTGTTTTTT. As protein: CASSLPGRGATGELFF.

This clone was picked up one time. This chain joins TRBV4-1 and TRBJ2-1, with D perhaps matching TRBD2 (7 bases). The V end lost 0 bases, the J end lost 0 bases, and 12 bases lay between the germline ends. CDR1 MGHRA and CDR2 YSYEKL come from the germline V gene. The CDR3 has 17 amino acids. CDR3 residues: CASSQDRGASSYNEQFF. The CDR3 nucleotides read TGCGCCAGCAGCCAAGATCGGGGGGCGAGCTCCTACAATGAGCAGTTCTTC.

This clone was counted a single time. The chain combines TRBV6-6 with TRBJ1-3; maybe TRBD1 (5 bases). This CDR3 spans 13 amino acids. The V end was cut by 8 bases, the J end by 0 bases, with 8 bases between. Germline-derived CDR1 and CDR2 are MNHNY and SVGAGI (reference sequence). CDR3 sequence reads: CASSGFSGNTIYF. In DNA form, the CDR3 reads TGTGCCAGCTCAGGGTTCTCTGGAAACACCATATATTTT.

The CDR3 nucleotides are TGCAGCGTTGCGACCGGGACGCAAACCTACAATGAGCAGTTCTTC. Translating it yields CSVATGTQTYNEQFF. The genes are TRBV29-1 and TRBJ2-1; either TRBD1 or TRBD2 may fit D (5 bases each). The length of the CDR3 is 15 residues. Germline V CDR1 and CDR2: SQVTM, ANQGSEA. V was trimmed by 4 bases and J by 2 bases, leaving 15 bases between them.

The rearrangement joins TRBV27 to TRBJ2-1, with 7 bases aligning to TRBD1. The V gene's germline CDR1 is MNHEY and CDR2 SMNVEV (reference sequence). The junction had 15 bases not matched to a gene; V was cut back by 4 bases and J by 9 bases. The CDR3 runs to 16 residues. The CDR3 DNA reads as TGTGCCAGCAGTTCCACCGGGACAGTAACCCTTAGTGAGCAGTTCTTC. Its protein is CASSSTGTVTLSEQFF.

V usage is TRBV25-1 and J usage is TRBJ2-1; the D gene could be TRBD1 or TRBD2 (5 bases each). V was cut by 4 bases and J by 1 base, with 20 bases left in between. Germline V CDR1 and CDR2: MGHDK, SYGVNS. The length of the CDR3 is 18 residues. The DNA of the CDR3 is TGTGCCAGCAGTGCTACTGGAGGCAGGGTTGGGTCCTACAATGAGCAGTTCTTC. Its protein product is CASSATGGRVGSYNEQFF.

The chain uses TRBV7-2 and TRBJ2-3, with 13 nucleotides matching TRBD2. The length of the CDR3 is 16 residues. From germline, CDR1 is SGHTA and CDR2 FQGNSA. V dropped 0 bases and J dropped 4; count of bases not matched to a gene: 1. The CDR3 is CASSLALAGGADTQYF. The DNA of the CDR3 is TGTGCCAGCAGCTTAGCACTAGCGGGGGGGGCAGATACGCAGTATTTT.

The chain employs TRBV7-9 and TRBJ1-2; the D is unclear. V dropped 6 bases and J dropped 5 bases, with 13 bases sitting between them. This CDR3 has 13 amino acids. CDR1 is SEHNR, CDR2 FQNEAQ, per germline (reference sequence). The CDR3 sequence is CASSLPGVYGYTF. CDR3 nucleotide sequence: TGTGCCAGCAGTTTACCCGGGGTATATGGCTACACCTTC.

The chain joins TRBV7-2 to TRBJ2-5; D remains unclear. The CDR3 covers 11 residues. The V and J ends lost 4 bases and 1 base respectively, with 1 base between them. CDR1 and CDR2 (germline): SGHTA, FQGNSA. DNA for the CDR3: TGTGCCAGCAGCTCCCAAGAGACCCAGTACTTC. It encodes CASSSQETQYF.

The genes are TRBV5-1 and TRBJ2-3; 7 positions match TRBD2. The CDR3 consists of 17 residues. Germline V CDR1 and CDR2: SGHRS, YFSETQ. The V segment lost 2 bases and the J segment 1 base; nucleotides outside the gene matches: 10. Written as DNA, the CDR3 is TGCGCCAGCAGCTTCTTTGGTCGGGCGGGAGGCACAGATACGCAGTATTTT. This sequence encodes CASSFFGRAGGTDTQYF.

The rearrangement uses TRBV15 and TRBJ2-7, with 8 bases that match TRBD2. Germline V gene data show CDR1 as LNHNV and CDR2 as YYDKDF (reference sequence). The CDR3 spans 14 residues. The V segment lost 0 bases and the J segment 2 bases; nucleotides outside the gene matches: 0. The CDR3 DNA follows: TGTGCCACCAGCAGAGAGCGGGGGGCCTACGAGCAGTACTTC. Amino acid sequence: CATSRERGAYEQYF.

The rearrangement links TRBV19 to TRBJ2-7; D unresolved. V was shortened by 4 bases and J by 0 bases, with 13 bases between the two germline ends. Per germline, CDR1 LNHDA and CDR2 SQIVND (reference sequence). This CDR3 comprises 15 residues. CDR3 nucleotide sequence: TGTGCCAGTAGTAACGACGCATCCCCCTCCTACGAGCAGTACTTC. Amino acid sequence: CASSNDASPSYEQYF.

The genes are TRBV5-6 and TRBJ1-1; D might be TRBD1 (6 bases). The V gene's germline CDR1 is SGHDT and CDR2 YYEEEE. The CDR3 runs to 17 residues. V lost 3 bases and J 1 base, leaving 19 bases between the germline ends. CDR3 amino acids: CASSSMLSRTENTEAFF. The CDR3 coding sequence is TGTGCCAGCAGCTCCATGTTGTCCCGGACAGAGAACACTGAAGCTTTCTTT.

J is TRBJ2-7 and V is TRBV18, with unresolved D. CDR3 length: 12 amino acids. Germline CDR1 reads KGHSH; CDR2 reads LQKENI. V was trimmed by 5 bases and J by 0 bases, leaving 5 bases between them. The CDR3 loop reads CASSKASYEQYF. The CDR3 nucleotides read TGTGCCAGCTCAAAGGCCTCCTACGAGCAGTACTTC.

V is TRBV5-1 and J is TRBJ2-5, with D tentatively TRBD1 (5 bases). The CDR3 covers 14 residues. Per the germline V gene, CDR1 is SGHRS and CDR2 is YFSETQ. V was clipped by 4 bases and J by 5 bases, with 15 bases between them. The CDR3: CASSLSGNSETQYF. The CDR3 bases are TGCGCCAGCAGCCTCTCAGGGAATTCGGAGACCCAGTACTTC.

The chain recombines TRBV18 with TRBJ1-6, with 10 bases that match TRBD1. With V trimmed by 6 bases and J by 6 bases, 8 bases remained unmatched. Germline CDR1 and CDR2: KGHSH and LQKENI. This CDR3 is built from 16 residues. CDR3 protein: CASSVPGQGFNSPLHF. As DNA, the CDR3 is TGTGCCAGCTCCGTCCCGGGACAGGGGTTTAATTCACCCCTCCACTTT.